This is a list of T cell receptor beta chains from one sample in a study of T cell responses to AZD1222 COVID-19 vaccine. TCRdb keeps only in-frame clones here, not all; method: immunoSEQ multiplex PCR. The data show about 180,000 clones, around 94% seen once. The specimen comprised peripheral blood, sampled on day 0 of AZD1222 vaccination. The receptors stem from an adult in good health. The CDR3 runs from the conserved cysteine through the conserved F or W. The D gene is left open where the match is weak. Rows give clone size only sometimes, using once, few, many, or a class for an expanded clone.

cdr3_nt: TGCAGCGTTGATTATTCGGGGAACGGTGCTAACTATGGCTACACCTTC
cdr3_aa: CSVDYSGNGANYGYTF
j_call: TRBJ1-2
v_call: TRBV29-1
clone_size: NA
d_call: NA
cdr3_length: 16

cdr3_nt: TGTGCCAGCCAACTTAGCGGGAGGGCTCCGGGGGAGCTGTTTTTT
cdr3_aa: CASQLSGRAPGELFF
j_call: TRBJ2-2
v_call: TRBV5-5
clone_size: NA
d_call: TRBD2
cdr3_length: 15

cdr3_nt: TGTGCCAGCAGTTTATCGATAGGGGGCGGAAACACCATATATTTT
cdr3_aa: CASSLSIGGGNTIYF
j_call: TRBJ1-3
v_call: TRBV27
clone_size: NA
d_call: TRBD1
cdr3_length: 15

cdr3_nt: TGTGCCAGCAGCTTAGGGGGTGCGGGAGTCGGGGATGAGCAGTTCTTC
cdr3_aa: CASSLGGAGVGDEQFF
j_call: TRBJ2-1
v_call: TRBV7-9
clone_size: NA
d_call: TRBD2
cdr3_length: 16

cdr3_nt: TGCAGTGGAACGACAGGAAACACCATATATTTT
cdr3_aa: CSGTTGNTIYF
j_call: TRBJ1-3
v_call: TRBV20-1
clone_size: NA
d_call: NA
cdr3_length: 11

cdr3_nt: TGTGCCAGCAGTTACTCGGGGGTTGAGCGGCATTTT
cdr3_aa: CASSYSGVERHF
j_call: TRBJ1-5
v_call: TRBV6-2/TRBV6-3
clone_size: once
d_call: NA
cdr3_length: 12

cdr3_nt: TGTGCCAGCCTACGGACAGGAGACTACGAGCAGTACTTC
cdr3_aa: CASLRTGDYEQYF
j_call: TRBJ2-7
v_call: TRBV6-4
clone_size: once
d_call: TRBD1
cdr3_length: 13

cdr3_nt: TGCAGCGTTAAGAACACTGAAGCTTTCTTT
cdr3_aa: CSVKNTEAFF
j_call: TRBJ1-1
v_call: TRBV29-1
clone_size: NA
d_call: NA
cdr3_length: 10

cdr3_nt: TGTGCCAGCAGCTTGGAAGGGGGCTTAACCGGGGAGCTGTTTTTT
cdr3_aa: CASSLEGGLTGELFF
j_call: TRBJ2-2
v_call: TRBV5-6
clone_size: NA
d_call: TRBD1
cdr3_length: 15

cdr3_nt: TGTGCCAGCAGCCTCTTAGCGGGAGAGACCTACAATGAGCAGTTCTTC
cdr3_aa: CASSLLAGETYNEQFF
j_call: TRBJ2-1
v_call: TRBV7-9
clone_size: NA
d_call: TRBD2
cdr3_length: 16

cdr3_nt: TGCGCCAGCAGCTTGGGGACAGGGAATAGCAATCAGCCCCAGCATTTT
cdr3_aa: CASSLGTGNSNQPQHF
j_call: TRBJ1-5
v_call: TRBV5-1
clone_size: NA
d_call: TRBD1
cdr3_length: 16

cdr3_nt: TGTGCCAGCAGCTTGATCCCGACACAGGGTCTTCTCCACGAGCAGTACTTC
cdr3_aa: CASSLIPTQGLLHEQYF
j_call: TRBJ2-7
v_call: TRBV7-8
clone_size: once
d_call: NA
cdr3_length: 17

cdr3_nt: TGTGCAAGTCGCTCTCCGGGACCCCAAGACACTGAAGCTTTCTTT
cdr3_aa: CASRSPGPQDTEAFF
j_call: TRBJ1-1
v_call: TRBV12-2
clone_size: NA
d_call: NA
cdr3_length: 15

cdr3_nt: TGTGCCAGCAGACGACAGGGGCTAAACTATGGCTACACCTTC
cdr3_aa: CASRRQGLNYGYTF
j_call: TRBJ1-2
v_call: TRBV7-9
clone_size: NA
d_call: TRBD1
cdr3_length: 14

cdr3_nt: TGTGCCAGCAGCTTATACCCCGGGGAAGAGACCCAGTACTTC
cdr3_aa: CASSLYPGEETQYF
j_call: TRBJ2-5
v_call: TRBV11-2
clone_size: few
d_call: NA
cdr3_length: 14

cdr3_nt: TGTGCCAGCAGCCAAGCGGAGGGCACCATATATTTT
cdr3_aa: CASSQAEGTIYF
j_call: TRBJ1-3
v_call: TRBV3-1/TRBV3-2
clone_size: NA
d_call: NA
cdr3_length: 12

cdr3_nt: TGCGCCAGCAGCTGGGGACAGGCGTCGATGAACACTGAAGCTTTCTTT
cdr3_aa: CASSWGQASMNTEAFF
j_call: TRBJ1-1
v_call: TRBV5-1
clone_size: NA
d_call: TRBD1
cdr3_length: 16

cdr3_nt: TGTGCCAGCAGCTTAGCGCTAAGTAACTTGCAGTACTTC
cdr3_aa: CASSLALSNLQYF
j_call: TRBJ2-7
v_call: TRBV7-8
clone_size: NA
d_call: NA
cdr3_length: 13

cdr3_nt: TGTGCCAGCAGCTTGGCCAGGAAGAACACTGAAGCTTTCTTT
cdr3_aa: CASSLARKNTEAFF
j_call: TRBJ1-1
v_call: TRBV5-4
clone_size: NA
d_call: NA
cdr3_length: 14

cdr3_nt: TGTGCCAGCAGCCAAGATCCGGATTGGGATGAGCAGTTCTTC
cdr3_aa: CASSQDPDWDEQFF
j_call: TRBJ2-1
v_call: TRBV3-1/TRBV3-2
clone_size: NA
d_call: NA
cdr3_length: 14

cdr3_nt: TGTGCCAGCAGCAGACCCGGCTATGGCTACACCTTC
cdr3_aa: CASSRPGYGYTF
j_call: TRBJ1-2
v_call: TRBV12-3/TRBV12-4
clone_size: NA
d_call: NA
cdr3_length: 12

cdr3_nt: TGTGCCAGCAGCTTCCCAGGGACAGGGAGCAATGAGCAGTTCTTC
cdr3_aa: CASSFPGTGSNEQFF
j_call: TRBJ2-1
v_call: TRBV7-9
clone_size: NA
d_call: TRBD1
cdr3_length: 15

cdr3_nt: TGTGCCAGCAGTGAGGGATACAATGAGCAGTTCTTC
cdr3_aa: CASSEGYNEQFF
j_call: TRBJ2-1
v_call: TRBV2
clone_size: NA
d_call: NA
cdr3_length: 12

cdr3_nt: TGTGCCAGCAGTTACGCGGGAGGGGGGGGTGAGCAGTTCTTC
cdr3_aa: CASSYAGGGGEQFF
j_call: TRBJ2-1
v_call: TRBV6-5
clone_size: NA
d_call: TRBD2
cdr3_length: 14

cdr3_nt: TGTGCCAGCAGCGTCGGGACTACCACAGATACGCAGTATTTT
cdr3_aa: CASSVGTTTDTQYF
j_call: TRBJ2-3
v_call: TRBV9
clone_size: NA
d_call: TRBD2
cdr3_length: 14

cdr3_nt: TGTGCCAGCAGCGCGGGGGTTAGCTCCTACAATGAGCAGTTCTTC
cdr3_aa: CASSAGVSSYNEQFF
j_call: TRBJ2-1
v_call: TRBV27
clone_size: once
d_call: TRBD2
cdr3_length: 15

cdr3_nt: TGTGCCAGCAGCGCACTGTTAGCGGGATCGTCCACAGATACGCAGTATTTT
cdr3_aa: CASSALLAGSSTDTQYF
j_call: TRBJ2-3
v_call: TRBV14
clone_size: NA
d_call: TRBD2
cdr3_length: 17

cdr3_nt: TGTGCCAGCAGCCTAGGACAGTCGACCCTGGAAGCTTTCTTT
cdr3_aa: CASSLGQSTLEAFF
j_call: TRBJ1-1
v_call: TRBV9
clone_size: NA
d_call: NA
cdr3_length: 14

cdr3_nt: TGTGCCAGCAGCTTGAGTACGGGGAACTATGGCTACACCTTC
cdr3_aa: CASSLSTGNYGYTF
j_call: TRBJ1-2
v_call: TRBV5-6
clone_size: NA
d_call: NA
cdr3_length: 14

cdr3_nt: TGTGCCAGCAGTGAGGGGGGCGGCACAGATACGCAGTATTTT
cdr3_aa: CASSEGGGTDTQYF
j_call: TRBJ2-3
v_call: TRBV27
clone_size: NA
d_call: NA
cdr3_length: 14

cdr3_nt: TGTGCCTCAGGCCGGGGGGCCGCTGAAAAACTGTTTTTT
cdr3_aa: CASGRGAAEKLFF
j_call: TRBJ1-4
v_call: TRBV6-5
clone_size: few
d_call: NA
cdr3_length: 13

cdr3_nt: TGTGCCAGCAGCTTGGACATGATTATCGATGAGCAGTTCTTC
cdr3_aa: CASSLDMIIDEQFF
j_call: TRBJ2-1
v_call: TRBV5-6
clone_size: NA
d_call: NA
cdr3_length: 14

cdr3_nt: TGTGCCAGCAGCACCACGGGACAGGGGGCGTTCTTC
cdr3_aa: CASSTTGQGAFF
j_call: TRBJ2-1
v_call: TRBV5-6
clone_size: once
d_call: TRBD1
cdr3_length: 12

cdr3_nt: TGTGCCAGCAGCCAGGGGGTAAGGGACGCTGGCTACACCTTC
cdr3_aa: CASSQGVRDAGYTF
j_call: TRBJ1-2
v_call: TRBV4-2
clone_size: NA
d_call: NA
cdr3_length: 14

cdr3_nt: TGTGCCAGCAGTTATACCGGGACTACCTACGAGCAGTACTTC
cdr3_aa: CASSYTGTTYEQYF
j_call: TRBJ2-7
v_call: TRBV27
clone_size: NA
d_call: TRBD2
cdr3_length: 14